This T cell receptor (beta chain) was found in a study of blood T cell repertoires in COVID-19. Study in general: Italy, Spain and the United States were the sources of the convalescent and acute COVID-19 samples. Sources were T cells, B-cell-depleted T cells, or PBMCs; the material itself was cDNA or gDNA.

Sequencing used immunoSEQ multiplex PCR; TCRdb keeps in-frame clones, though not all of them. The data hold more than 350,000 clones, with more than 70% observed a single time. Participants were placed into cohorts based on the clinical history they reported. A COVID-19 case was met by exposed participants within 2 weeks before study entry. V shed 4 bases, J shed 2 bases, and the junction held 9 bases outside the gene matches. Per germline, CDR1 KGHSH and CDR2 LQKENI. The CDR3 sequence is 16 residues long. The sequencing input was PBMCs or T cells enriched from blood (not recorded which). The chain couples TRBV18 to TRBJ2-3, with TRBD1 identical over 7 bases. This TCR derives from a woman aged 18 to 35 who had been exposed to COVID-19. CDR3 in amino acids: CASSRWDSIFTDTQYF. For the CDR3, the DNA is TGTGCCAGCTCACGATGGGACAGCATTTTCACAGATACGCAGTATTTT.